The 13 T cell receptor beta chains presented below share a single source sample, sequenced in a study of T cell repertoires in cytomegalovirus infection. No antigen has been assigned to these receptors. TCRdb itself ran the reads through MiXCR, one entry per CDR3 protein. This repertoire shows tens of thousands of distinct CDR3 sequences, roughly a quarter found once; its top ten account for approximately 51%. The sequenced sample was CD8+ T cells from cultured PBMCs, obtained from culture after CMV antigen stimulation. Source of these receptors: a human donor in good health (CMV status not recorded). Some clones in this sample may be carry-over from other donors' samples.

This clonotype was seen repeatedly, ten times or more. The V call is TRBV7-2, the J call TRBJ1-6; TRBD1 is a possible D gene (5 bases). Per the germline V gene, CDR1 is SGHTA and CDR2 is FQGNSA. V lost 5 bases and J 9 bases, leaving 17 bases between the germline ends. The CDR3 has 15 residues. DNA for the CDR3: TGTGCCAGCAGCCCACGGTTTTTTGGGGGTTCACCCCTCCACTTT. Protein: CASSPRFFGGSPLHF.

There are many counts of this clonotype. The chain recombines TRBV20-1 with TRBJ2-1; 8 bases are a match to TRBD2. This CDR3 has 14 residues. Germline V gene data show CDR1 as DFQATT and CDR2 as SNEGSKA (reference sequence). Trimming removed 1 base from V and 8 bases from J; junction bases left unmatched: 7. CDR3 nucleotide sequence: TGCAGTGCTAGAGCCCTTGGGACTAGTGATGAGCAGTTCTTC. This sequence encodes CSARALGTSDEQFF.

The rearrangement uses TRBV7-9 and TRBJ2-7; the D call may be TRBD1 or TRBD2 (5 bases each). Germline V gene data show CDR1 as SEHNR and CDR2 as FQNEAQ (reference sequence). The length of the CDR3 is 13 residues. Trimming shortened V by 7 bases and J by 2 bases, and 12 bases separated the two germline ends. CDR3 protein: CASMVQGPYEQYF. The CDR3 DNA reads TGTGCCAGCATGGTCCAGGGACCCTACGAGCAGTACTTC.

V and J are TRBV12-3 or TRBV12-4 and TRBJ2-1; weak D call: TRBD1 (5 bases). V was shortened by 5 bases and J by 5 bases, with 16 bases between the two germline ends. The CDR3 sequence is 15 residues long. The CDR3 here is CASSDRQSGHNEQFF. The CDR3 nucleotides are TGTGCCAGCAGTGACCGACAGTCTGGGCACAATGAGCAGTTCTTC.

This clonotype was observed at least ten times. This chain joins TRBV7-9 and TRBJ2-3; D not resolved. Germline loops: CDR1 SEHNR, CDR2 FQNEAQ (reference sequence). The V end lost 3 bases, the J end lost 6 bases, and 10 bases lay between the germline ends. This CDR3 is built from 13 residues. For the CDR3, the DNA is TGTGCCAGCAGCTTTCTGTCCGCCGATACGCAGTATTTT. This translates into CASSFLSADTQYF. The full variable domain, completed using reference TRBV7-9 and TRBJ2-3, is DTGVSQNPRHKITKRGQNVTFRCDPISEHNRLYWYRQTLGQGPEFLTYFQNEAQLEKSRLLSDRFSAERPKGSFSTLEIQRTEQGDSAMYLCASSFLSADTQYFGPGTRLTVL.

This clonotype was observed at least ten times. The chain is built from TRBV11-3 and TRBJ1-1; D gene unclear. The CDR3 extends over 13 amino acids. V lost 3 bases and J lost 1, with 6 bases in between. In germline, CDR1 is SGHNT, CDR2 YENEEA. The CDR3 DNA is TGTGCCAGCAGCTTCACCGGGAACACTGAAGCTTTCTTT. Translating gives CASSFTGNTEAFF.

The gene calls are TRBV6-1 and TRBJ2-7; 10 nucleotides line up with TRBD1. Losses at the gene ends were 5 bases for V and 3 bases for J; bases not matched to a gene: 4. CDR3 size: 14 residues. The germline CDR1 and CDR2 sequences are MNHNS and SASEGT. DNA of the CDR3: TGTGCCAGCAGTTGGACAGGGGGTGACTACGAGCAGTACTTC. Translating gives CASSWTGGDYEQYF.

J is TRBJ1-1 and V is TRBV6-2 or TRBV6-3; the D gene is possibly TRBD1 (6 bases). CDR3 size: 15 residues. V lost 4 bases and J lost 0, with 12 bases in between. Germline CDR1 is MNHEY and CDR2 is SVGEGT. In nucleotides, the CDR3 is TGTGCCAGCAGTTCTCGGACAGATTTGAACACTGAAGCTTTCTTT. It encodes CASSSRTDLNTEAFF.

The V gene is TRBV14, the J gene TRBJ1-2; 8 bases align to TRBD1. The J segment lost 6 bases and the V segment lost 4 bases, leaving 7 bases of the junction unmatched. The length of the CDR3 is 14 residues. Germline assignment: CDR1 SGHDN and CDR2 FVKESK. CDR3 amino acids: CASSPGQGLNGYTF. In nucleotides, the CDR3 is TGTGCCAGCAGCCCCGGACAGGGATTGAATGGCTACACCTTC.

This clonotype occurred many times. The chain is built from TRBV6-1 and TRBJ1-1; D is perhaps TRBD1 (6 bases). The CDR3 consists of 15 residues. Per the germline V gene, CDR1 is MNHNS and CDR2 is SASEGT. V lost 5 bases and J lost 0, with 13 bases in between. CDR3 nucleotides: TGTGCCAGCAGTCCGGGGGCTTTAGTGAACACTGAAGCTTTCTTT. It yields the protein CASSPGALVNTEAFF.

This clonotype was recorded many times. The gene calls are TRBV7-8 and TRBJ1-6; 9 bases are shared with TRBD1. The germline V gene has CDR1 SGHVS and CDR2 FQNEAQ. This CDR3 comprises 19 residues. J gave up 5 bases and V 6 bases, and 17 bases lay outside the gene matches. The CDR3 sequence: CASSTPTGGFSSNNSPLHF. The CDR3, as DNA: TGTGCCAGCAGTACCCCGACAGGGGGATTCTCCTCAAATAATTCACCCCTCCACTTT.

This clonotype was counted ten times or more. This chain uses TRBV19 with TRBJ2-1; D is possibly TRBD1 (6 bases). The V gene lost 7 bases and the J gene lost 0 bases, with 13 bases spanning the gap. The CDR3 has 15 residues. Germline loops: CDR1 LNHDA, CDR2 SQIVND (reference sequence). The CDR3 reads CASNPSTGSYNEQFF. The CDR3 nucleotides read TGTGCCAGTAATCCCTCGACAGGCTCCTACAATGAGCAGTTCTTC.

Note on this clonotype: A single base separates this from a much larger clone, so it may be a read error. V and J are TRBV12-3 or TRBV12-4 and TRBJ1-5; tentatively, D is TRBD1 (6 bases). The J call may be incorrect, as the DNA end agrees better with TRBJ2-3. The CDR3 sequence is 15 residues long. The CDR3 DNA reads TGTGCCAGCAGTCCGCCTACAGGGAACAATCAGCCCCAGTATTTT. It yields the protein CASSPPTGNNQPQYF.